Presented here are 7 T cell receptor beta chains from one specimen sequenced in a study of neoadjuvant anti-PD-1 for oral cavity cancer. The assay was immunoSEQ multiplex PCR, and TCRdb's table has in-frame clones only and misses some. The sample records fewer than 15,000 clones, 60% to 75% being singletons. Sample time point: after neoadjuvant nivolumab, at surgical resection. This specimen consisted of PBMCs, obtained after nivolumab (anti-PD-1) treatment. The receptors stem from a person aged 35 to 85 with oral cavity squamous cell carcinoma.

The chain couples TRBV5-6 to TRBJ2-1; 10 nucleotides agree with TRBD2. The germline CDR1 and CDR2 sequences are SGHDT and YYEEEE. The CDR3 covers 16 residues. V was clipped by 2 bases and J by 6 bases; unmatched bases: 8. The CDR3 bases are TGTGCCAGCAGCTTAATTGAAGCGGGAGGGCGCAATGAGCAGTTCTTC. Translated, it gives CASSLIEAGGRNEQFF.

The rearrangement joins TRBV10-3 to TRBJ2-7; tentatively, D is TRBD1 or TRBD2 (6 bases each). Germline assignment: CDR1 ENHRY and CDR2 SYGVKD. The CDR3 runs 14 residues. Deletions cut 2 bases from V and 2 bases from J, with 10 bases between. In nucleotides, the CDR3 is TGTGCCATCAGTGAGGGGGGGCAGGCCTACGAGCAGTACTTC. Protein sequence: CAISEGGQAYEQYF.

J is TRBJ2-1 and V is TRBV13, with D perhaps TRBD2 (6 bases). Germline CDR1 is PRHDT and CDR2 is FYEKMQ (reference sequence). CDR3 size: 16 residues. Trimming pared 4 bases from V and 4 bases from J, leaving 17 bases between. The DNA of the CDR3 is TGTGCCAGCAGCTCCAGATCGGGACTCCGATACAATGAGCAGTTCTTC. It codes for CASSSRSGLRYNEQFF.

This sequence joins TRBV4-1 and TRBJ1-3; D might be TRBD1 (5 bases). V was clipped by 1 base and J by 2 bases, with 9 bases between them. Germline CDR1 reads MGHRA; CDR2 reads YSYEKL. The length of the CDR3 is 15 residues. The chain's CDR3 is CASSQAQGPGNTIYF. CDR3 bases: TGCGCCAGCAGCCAAGCGCAGGGCCCTGGAAACACCATATATTTT.

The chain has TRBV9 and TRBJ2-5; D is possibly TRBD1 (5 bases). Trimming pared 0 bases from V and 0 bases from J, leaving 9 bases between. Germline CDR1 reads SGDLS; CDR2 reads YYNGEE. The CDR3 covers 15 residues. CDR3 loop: CASSVEGNHQETQYF. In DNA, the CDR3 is TGTGCCAGCAGCGTAGAGGGGAACCACCAAGAGACCCAGTACTTC.

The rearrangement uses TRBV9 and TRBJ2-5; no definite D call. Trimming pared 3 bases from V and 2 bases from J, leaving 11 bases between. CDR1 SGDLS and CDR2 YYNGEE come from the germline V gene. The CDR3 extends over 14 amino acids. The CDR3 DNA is TGTGCCAGCAGCGGGTACATGTCACAAGAGACCCAGTACTTC. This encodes CASSGYMSQETQYF.

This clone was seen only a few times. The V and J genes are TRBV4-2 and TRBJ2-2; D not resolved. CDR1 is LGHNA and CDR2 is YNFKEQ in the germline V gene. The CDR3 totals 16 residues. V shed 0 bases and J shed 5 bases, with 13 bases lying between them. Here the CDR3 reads CASSQEGMKSTGELFF. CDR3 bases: TGTGCCAGCAGCCAAGAGGGGATGAAGTCGACCGGGGAGCTGTTTTTT.